Below, 8 T cell receptor beta chains from the same sample are listed, as sequenced in a study of T cells in Graves' hyperthyroidism and ophthalmopathy. Researchers amplified the TCR beta CDR3 regions from RNA transcripts. First-round RT-PCR targeting the TCR CDR3 was performed with the HTBI primer set. In TCRdb, the multiplex PCR reads were re-called with MiXCR into one record per CDR3 protein. The sample lists over 150,000 distinct CDR3 sequences, roughly 17% seen once, with roughly 55% in the top ten. The sample comprised blood. Source of these receptors: a woman in her 50s with Graves' hyperthyroidism.

The sample holds many counts of this clonotype. For the CDR3, the DNA is TGTGCCAGCAACCCCGGGACTAGCGGTTACAATGAGCAGTTCTTC. Its translation is CASNPGTSGYNEQFF. The genes are TRBV11-2 and TRBJ2-1; the match to TRBD2 covers 11 bases. CDR1 and CDR2 (germline): SGHAT, FQNNGV. CDR3 length: 15 residues. V gave up 7 bases and J gave up 4 bases; unmatched junction bases: 6.

This chain links TRBV3-1 with TRBJ2-5; D not resolved. The CDR3 contains 14 residues. CDR1 LGHDT and CDR2 YNNKEL come from the germline V gene (reference sequence). V was pared by 5 bases and J by 1 base, with 11 bases between. This CDR3 is CASSVTGFQETQYF. Written as DNA, the CDR3 is TGTGCCAGCAGCGTAACCGGGTTCCAAGAGACCCAGTACTTC.

There are a few counts of this clonotype. V gene TRBV29-1 combines with J gene TRBJ2-5, with TRBD2 matching over 7 bases. The CDR3 is made up of 15 amino acids. V trimming: 1 base; J trimming: 0 bases; junction bases outside the gene matches: 5. In germline, CDR1 is SQVTM, CDR2 ANQGSEA. The CDR3 sequence: CSVEGRESYQETQYF. The CDR3 bases are TGCAGCGTTGAAGGGCGGGAGTCGTACCAAGAGACCCAGTACTTC.

This clonotype occurred a few times. The V call is TRBV5-6, the J call TRBJ1-3; D is unclear. This CDR3 contains 13 residues. Germline-derived CDR1 and CDR2 are SGHDT and YYEEEE. V was shortened by 0 bases and J by 7 bases, with 8 bases between the two germline ends. The CDR3 coding sequence is TGTGCCAGCAGCTTGGCCCTCGCTAACACCATATATTTT. This sequence encodes CASSLALANTIYF.

This clonotype was seen more than once but under ten times. The rearrangement joins TRBV10-2 to TRBJ2-7; TRBD2 agrees at 15 bases. The CDR3 is 16 residues long. CDR1 and CDR2 (germline): WSHSY, SAAADI. V lost 7 bases to trimming and J lost 2 bases; unmatched junction nucleotides: 6. CDR3 sequence: CASTEGLAGGTYEQYF. Here the CDR3 DNA reads TGCGCCAGCACCGAAGGACTAGCGGGAGGGACCTACGAGCAGTACTTC.

This clonotype showed up many times. The V call is TRBV2, the J call TRBJ2-5; D remains ambiguous. Germline V CDR1 and CDR2: SNHLY, FYNNEI. The CDR3 sequence is 12 residues long. V was cut by 5 bases and J by 0 bases, with 4 bases left in between. In DNA, the CDR3 is TGTGCCAGCAGTTGGGACCAAGAGACCCAGTACTTC. Protein product: CASSWDQETQYF.

This clonotype was seen at least ten times. The rearrangement links TRBV27 to TRBJ1-1; 8 positions match TRBD1. The ends lost 2 bases at V and 8 bases at J; junction bases unmatched: 10. CDR3 length equals 15 residues. Germline CDR1 MNHEY, CDR2 SMNVEV (reference sequence). CDR3 sequence: CASSLGGTGNEEAFF. CDR3 bases: TGTGCCAGCAGTTTAGGGGGGACAGGAAACGAGGAAGCTTTCTTT.

This clonotype came up a few times. The chain is built from TRBV20-1 and TRBJ2-3, with D uncertain. The CDR3 has 12 residues. Per the germline V gene, CDR1 is DFQATT and CDR2 is SNEGSKA (reference sequence). V lost 3 bases, J lost 0 bases, and 4 bases lay in between. The CDR3 DNA sequence: TGCAGTGCTAGGAGCAGCACAGATACGCAGTATTTT. Residues: CSARSSTDTQYF.